Following are 27 T cell receptor beta chains from one sample sequenced in a study of naive and memory T cell subsets. Findings and limits, study-wide: A few larger clonotypes appeared in naive repertoires, especially CD8, possibly memory cells re-expressing CD45RA.

Their target antigens are unknown. The beta constant-region primer was an equimolar mix of two oligonucleotides covering TRBC1 and TRBC2. Ligated cDNA was amplified by four rounds of PCR with nested alpha and beta constant-region primers and SP2. One entry per CDR3 protein, called by TCRdb with MiXCR from the UMI-ligation and nested PCR reads. The table lists approximately 150,000 distinct CDR3 sequences, approximately 21% of them singletons. Sample: naive CD8+ T cells from blood. Receptor source: a human donor in good health.

The table lists this clonotype with a few counts. The V and J genes are TRBV27 and TRBJ2-5; D unresolved. The germline V gene has CDR1 MNHEY and CDR2 SMNVEV (reference sequence). Trimming cost V 0 bases and J 5 bases, with 10 bases left between them. The CDR3 contains 14 residues. CDR3 bases: TGTGCCAGCAGTTTATCGGCCAACACGGAGACCCAGTACTTC. Amino acid sequence: CASSLSANTETQYF.

This clonotype has more than one count but fewer than ten. CDR3 amino acids: CASSPNGFGTSRINYGYTF. The CDR3 nucleotides are TGTGCCAGCAGCCCAAACGGTTTCGGGACTAGTCGGATTAACTATGGCTACACCTTC. The V and J genes are TRBV9 and TRBJ1-2; TRBD1 might be the D (5 bases). Trimming left V 4 bases short and J 1 base short, with 26 bases between. The CDR3 spans 19 residues. From germline, CDR1 is SGDLS and CDR2 YYNGEE.

The J gene is TRBJ2-7, the V gene TRBV9, with a tentative D call TRBD1 (6 bases). This CDR3 spans 14 amino acids. CDR1 is SGDLS, CDR2 YYNGEE, per germline. The V end was cut by 0 bases, the J end by 2 bases, with 9 bases between. This chain's CDR3 is CASSVGDITYEQYF. CDR3 DNA: TGTGCCAGCAGCGTAGGGGACATCACCTACGAGCAGTACTTC.

The chain carries TRBV14 and TRBJ2-2; D remains ambiguous. The V gene lost 1 base and the J gene lost 0 bases, with 9 bases spanning the gap. From germline, CDR1 is SGHDN and CDR2 FVKESK. The CDR3 totals 16 residues. The CDR3 reads CASSQVGQANTGELFF. The DNA for the CDR3 is TGTGCCAGCAGCCAAGTAGGTCAAGCGAACACCGGGGAGCTGTTTTTT.

The chain uses TRBV28 and TRBJ2-7, with D unresolved. The V end lost 3 bases, the J end lost 5 bases, and 11 bases lay between the germline ends. Germline V CDR1 and CDR2: MDHEN, SYDVKM. The CDR3 contains 13 residues. CDR3 nucleotide sequence: TGTGCCAGCAGTTTGGTAGGGTGGCACGAGCAGTACTTC. Its translation: CASSLVGWHEQYF.

This clonotype has only a few counts. This rearrangement joins TRBV19 to TRBJ2-2; 9 positions match TRBD2. This CDR3 spans 17 amino acids. The V segment lost 4 bases and the J segment 0 bases; nucleotides outside the gene matches: 6. Germline lookup yields CDR1 LNHDA and CDR2 SQIVND (reference sequence). As DNA, the CDR3 is TGTGCCAGTAGTAGGCAAGCGGGAGGCACGAACACCGGGGAGCTGTTTTTT. It is translated as CASSRQAGGTNTGELFF.

The chain is built from TRBV4-1 and TRBJ1-5, with D unresolved. Trimming removed 2 bases from V and 2 bases from J, with 7 bases in between. The CDR3 runs 14 residues. In germline, CDR1 is MGHRA, CDR2 YSYEKL. Here the CDR3 DNA reads TGCGCCAGCAGCCAATGGCAGGGCAATCAGCCCCAGCATTTT. Its protein is CASSQWQGNQPQHF.

The V call is TRBV29-1, the J call TRBJ2-1; TRBD2 aligns across 13 bases. Germline trimming cut 6 bases from V and 5 bases from J; bases unmatched to any gene: 4. CDR1 SQVTM and CDR2 ANQGSEA come from the germline V gene. The CDR3 is 14 residues long. The CDR3 is CSVDTSGRDNEQFF. Written as DNA, the CDR3 is TGCAGCGTCGATACTAGCGGGAGGGACAATGAGCAGTTCTTC.

V usage is TRBV28 and J usage is TRBJ2-7; D unresolved. The CDR3 spans 13 residues. Trimming shortened V by 6 bases and J by 3 bases, and 12 bases separated the two germline ends. Germline V lookup: CDR1 MDHEN, CDR2 SYDVKM. The DNA of the CDR3 is TGTGCCAGCAGCTTAGTCGGTGACTACGAGCAGTACTTC. It encodes CASSLVGDYEQYF.

This clonotype was observed a handful of times. The V and J genes are TRBV7-9 and TRBJ2-3; no clear D gene. This CDR3 is built from 11 residues. Deletions cut 5 bases from V and 6 bases from J, with 6 bases between. The germline CDR1 and CDR2 sequences are SEHNR and FQNEAQ (reference sequence). The CDR3 loop reads CASSNDDTQYF. CDR3 nucleotides: TGTGCCAGCAGCAACGATGATACGCAGTATTTT.

The J gene is TRBJ2-7, the V gene TRBV5-6; TRBD2 matches 7 bases. This CDR3 region has 16 residues. Trimming removed 0 bases from V and 2 bases from J; junction bases left unmatched: 8. Germline V lookup: CDR1 SGHDT, CDR2 YYEEEE. CDR3 nucleotides: TGTGCCAGCAGCTTGGCTTCTCGTGGGACTACCTACGAGCAGTACTTC. It encodes CASSLASRGTTYEQYF.

The chain has TRBV6-6 and TRBJ1-2; possible D gene TRBD1, 5 bases. V was clipped by 0 bases and J by 8 bases, with 10 bases between them. The CDR3 spans 13 residues. Germline V lookup: CDR1 MNHNY, CDR2 SVGAGI (reference sequence). The CDR3 sequence: CASSYSKGSGYTF. CDR3 DNA: TGTGCCAGCAGTTACTCAAAGGGGTCCGGCTACACCTTC.

This clonotype occurred a few times. This chain connects TRBV28 to TRBJ2-3; 13 nucleotides align to TRBD2. The germline V gene encodes CDR1 MDHEN and CDR2 SYDVKM. The CDR3 covers 17 residues. With V trimmed by 5 bases and J by 0 bases, 5 bases remained unmatched. The CDR3 region has the DNA TGTGCCAGCAGTCAGACTAGCGGGAGGCCGAGCACAGATACGCAGTATTTT. It is translated as CASSQTSGRPSTDTQYF.

This clonotype was counted once. This chain joins TRBV6-6 and TRBJ2-7; 10 bases fit TRBD1. Trimming removed 1 base from V and 3 bases from J; junction bases left unmatched: 6. CDR3 length equals 16 residues. The germline V gene encodes CDR1 MNHNY and CDR2 SVGAGI (reference sequence). The CDR3 sequence is CASSYLVGTGDYEQYF. The CDR3 DNA is TGTGCCAGCAGTTACTTGGTTGGGACAGGGGACTACGAGCAGTACTTC.

This clonotype was counted only a few times. The V and J genes are TRBV27 and TRBJ2-3; weak D call: TRBD1 (5 bases). Germline V gene lookup returns CDR1 MNHEY and CDR2 SMNVEV (reference sequence). V shed 0 bases and J shed 2 bases, with 9 bases lying between them. CDR3 length: 15 residues. The CDR3 DNA reads TGTGCCAGCAGTTTATCGCCGGACACCACAGATACGCAGTATTTT. This gives the protein CASSLSPDTTDTQYF.

The genes are TRBV20-1 and TRBJ2-7; TRBD2 is a possible D gene (5 bases). Trimming took off 6 bases at V and 0 bases at J, with 9 bases between the two ends. Germline assignment: CDR1 DFQATT and CDR2 SNEGSKA (reference sequence). The CDR3 loop spans 12 amino acids. In DNA, the CDR3 is TGCAGTGCACGTACTAGCTCCTACGAGCAGTACTTC. This codes for CSARTSSYEQYF.

A few counts support this clonotype. CDR3 coding DNA: TGCGCCAGCAGCTCCGGGACAGGGTCCCACGAGCAGTACTTC. Translated, it gives CASSSGTGSHEQYF. This sequence joins TRBV5-1 and TRBJ2-7, with 9 bases fitting TRBD1. After removal of 3 bases from V and 5 bases from J, the junction contained 6 bases not matched to a gene. The CDR3 totals 14 residues. Germline CDR1 and CDR2: SGHRS and YFSETQ.

A few counts support this clonotype. The chain couples TRBV29-1 to TRBJ2-7; a possible D gene is TRBD2 (5 bases). Germline V gene data show CDR1 as SQVTM and CDR2 as ANQGSEA. The V end lost 0 bases, the J end lost 7 bases, and 16 bases lay between the germline ends. The CDR3 has 14 residues. Written as DNA, the CDR3 is TGCAGCGTTGAAGATGGCCCTAACCCGGGGGAGCAGTACTTC. It is translated as CSVEDGPNPGEQYF.

The chain carries TRBV6-1 and TRBJ1-2; D is ambiguous. CDR1 is MNHNS and CDR2 is SASEGT in the germline V gene. There are 14 residues in the CDR3. V shed 1 base and J shed 4 bases, with 10 bases lying between them. The CDR3 nucleotides are TGTGCCAGCAGTGAAGGGGCCCCACCCTATGGCTACACCTTC. This gives the protein CASSEGAPPYGYTF.

This rearrangement joins TRBV6-5 to TRBJ2-7, with 8 bases fitting TRBD1. Germline V gene lookup returns CDR1 MNHEY and CDR2 SVGAGI. CDR3 length: 14 amino acids. V was clipped by 2 bases and J by 6 bases; unmatched bases: 6. CDR3 amino acids: CASSYGTGPCEQYF. The CDR3 nucleotides read TGTGCCAGCAGTTACGGGACAGGACCCTGCGAGCAGTACTTC.

This clonotype was seen more than once but under ten times. V gene TRBV7-9 combines with J gene TRBJ2-1; D is unclear. CDR3 length: 12 amino acids. Trimming stripped 4 bases from V and 8 bases from J, with 9 bases between. CDR1 SEHNR and CDR2 FQNEAQ come from the germline V gene (reference sequence). CDR3 loop: CASSSNYDEQFF. The CDR3 DNA follows: TGTGCCAGCAGCTCCAATTATGATGAGCAGTTCTTC. The whole variable domain, remainder taken from reference TRBV7-9 and TRBJ2-1, is DTGVSQNPRHKITKRGQNVTFRCDPISEHNRLYWYRQTLGQGPEFLTYFQNEAQLEKSRLLSDRFSAERPKGSFSTLEIQRTEQGDSAMYLCASSSNYDEQFFGPGTRLTVL.

The chain's CDR3 is CASTNSHEQYF. The CDR3 region has the DNA TGTGCCAGCACCAACTCACACGAGCAGTACTTC. The V and J genes are TRBV28 and TRBJ2-7; D remains unclear. Per the germline V gene, CDR1 is MDHEN and CDR2 is SYDVKM. The V end lost 7 bases, the J end lost 5 bases, and 9 bases lay between the germline ends. The CDR3 is made up of 11 amino acids.

The chain uses TRBV7-2 and TRBJ1-2, with D unresolved. CDR1 is SGHTA, CDR2 FQGNSA, per germline. V lost 6 bases to trimming and J lost 4 bases, with 3 bases between them. The CDR3 loop spans 10 amino acids. CDR3: CASRSYGYTF. The CDR3 nucleotides are TGTGCCAGCAGGTCCTATGGCTACACCTTC.

This clonotype appeared a few times. The chain links TRBV12-3 or TRBV12-4 to TRBJ2-3, with D hard to call. The CDR3 is made up of 18 amino acids. V was pared by 3 bases and J by 0 bases, with 19 bases between. The DNA of the CDR3 is TGTGCCAGCAGTTTTTTGTTTGAGTCAGCCAGGAGCACAGATACGCAGTATTTT. It codes for CASSFLFESARSTDTQYF.

This clonotype was detected only a few times. The V call is TRBV6-2 or TRBV6-3, the J call TRBJ2-5; TRBD2 matches 7 bases. The V and J ends lost 7 bases and 7 bases, in that order; junction bases with no gene match: 15. The length of the CDR3 is 15 residues. Germline loops: CDR1 MNHEY, CDR2 SVGEGT. The CDR3 DNA is TGTGCCAGCACCCGGTTGGCGGGAGCCCCCGGGACCCAGTACTTC. Protein: CASTRLAGAPGTQYF.

This clonotype was detected a few times. The J gene is TRBJ2-1, the V gene TRBV6-2 or TRBV6-3; either TRBD1 or TRBD2 may fit D (5 bases each). Trimming stripped 8 bases from V and 7 bases from J, with 6 bases between. Germline CDR1 MNHEY, CDR2 SVGEGT. The CDR3 sequence is 10 residues long. The CDR3 is CASEGNEQFF. The CDR3 DNA follows: TGTGCCAGCGAGGGGAATGAGCAGTTCTTC.

This clonotype was detected a few times. The chain employs TRBV20-1 and TRBJ2-1; 8 positions match TRBD2. CDR1 and CDR2 from the germline V gene are DFQATT and SNEGSKA (reference sequence). The CDR3 length is 14 residues. The V segment lost 6 bases and the J segment 6 bases; nucleotides outside the gene matches: 10. Here the CDR3 DNA reads TGCAGTGCCTCCGGGACTAGGGTTTTCAATGAGCAGTTCTTC. Its translation is CSASGTRVFNEQFF.